The T cell receptor (beta chain) under discussion was sequenced for a study of shared clonotypes between healthy human individuals. CD45RO-negative cells were positively selected for CCR7, leaving out terminally differentiated effector memory CD45RA+ cells. Investigators spread the genomic DNA of each subset evenly over several immunoSEQ plates. The data were produced by immunoSEQ multiplex PCR, yet TCRdb's version contains in-frame clones alone and is incomplete. The data show over 2,000,000 clones, with just under 95% seen just once and about 1.7% held by the top ten. This CDR3 has 13 residues. Trimming took 9 bases from V and 4 from J; bases not matched to a gene: 7. Germline V gene lookup returns CDR1 LNHNV and CDR2 YYDKDF (reference sequence).

This clonotype originated in a man aged 18 to 30 in good health. Some clones in this sample may be carry-over from other donors' samples. V gene TRBV15 combines with J gene TRBJ2-5; 8 positions match TRBD2. What was sequenced was naive CD8+ T cells from PBMCs. The CDR3 here is CATGEGTRETQYF. In DNA, the CDR3 is TGTGCCACTGGAGAGGGGACTAGAGAGACCCAGTACTTC.